The present T cell receptor beta chain was sequenced within a study of cytomegalovirus exposure and HLA in healthy donors. 13 Jbeta primers and 60 Vbeta primers were used for the PCR. The repertoire was sequenced with immunoSEQ multiplex PCR; TCRdb's copy has only in-frame clones and lacks some. The sample gives under 200,000 clones, roughly 79% of which show up once; under 2% is in the top ten. Germline CDR1 SGDLS, CDR2 YYNGEE. Trimming stripped 0 bases from V and 8 bases from J, with 12 bases between. This CDR3 region has 14 residues. Sequenced sample: PBMCs. This sequence originates from a man aged 25 to 45 in good health and CMV-seronegative. J is TRBJ1-5 and V is TRBV9; no clear D. The CDR3 nucleotides read TGTGCCAGCAGCGTAGTGGGTGAGGAAGAGCCCCAGCATTTT. As protein: CASSVVGEEEPQHF. Combining the CDR3 with reference TRBV9 and TRBJ1-5 gives the whole variable domain DSGVTQTPKHLITATGQRVTLRCSPRSGDLSVYWYQQSLDQGLQFLIQYYNGEERAKGNILERFSAQQFPDLHSELNLSSLELGDSALYFCASSVVGEEEPQHFGDGTRLSIL.